This TCR beta chain was found in a study of T cells in Graves' hyperthyroidism and ophthalmopathy. Notes on the study in general: Among clonotypes expanded in thyroid above 0.001, most were also found in blood.

In germline, CDR1 is KGHSH, CDR2 LQKENI. The length of the CDR3 is 13 residues. Deletions cut 5 bases from V and 3 bases from J, with 10 bases between. Diagnosis of hyperthyroidism was new in patients aged 18 to 65, and its duration was under 2 months. Not enrolled were patients with uncontrolled infection, other autoimmune disease, pregnancy or lactation. Note on this clonotype: Its antigen is still unknown.

The source material, RNA transcripts, was used to amplify TCR beta CDR3 regions. HTBI primers were the set used in a first-round RT-PCR of the TCR CDR3. TCRdb reanalysed the multiplex PCR reads using MiXCR and keeps one entry per CDR3 protein. Of roughly 360,000 distinct CDR3 sequences listed, less than 15% are singletons. This chain uses TRBV18 with TRBJ2-5, with a weak D call TRBD1 (5 bases). The source of this sequence is a young man with Graves' hyperthyroidism that later progressed to Graves' ophthalmopathy. The sequenced material came from blood. Here the CDR3 DNA reads TGTGCCAGCTCATCTACAGGCGAAGAGACCCAGTACTTC. Protein product: CASSSTGEETQYF.